This T cell receptor beta chain was sequenced during a study of beta chain features in type 1 diabetes. Study-level results: A definitive answer on HLA type influencing TCRB rearrangement was not reached here. For type 1 diabetes patients, VDJ junctions showed fewer insertions and more deletions.

The investigators reverse transcribed all of the isolated RNA, so they sequenced expressed TCRB transcripts. Profiled with immunoSEQ multiplex PCR; TCRdb holds only in-frame clones, not every one. The sample includes 250,000 to 400,000 clones, approximately 15% of them seen just once. Concerning this clone itself: Its specificity is unknown. This specimen includes other DNA sequences encoding the same CDR3.

The receptor's source is a man aged 30 to 39 in good health. The source material was central memory CD4+ T cells from blood.

The CDR3 coding sequence is TGTGCCAGCTCACCCCGTGAGACCCAGTACTTC. Translated: CASSPRETQYF. The genes are TRBV18 and TRBJ2-5; D not resolved. The length of the CDR3 is 11 residues. Trimming removed 3 bases at V and 5 bases at J, with 4 bases between. The germline V gene encodes CDR1 KGHSH and CDR2 LQKENI.